This T cell receptor (beta chain) was profiled in a study of blood T cell repertoires in COVID-19 (dated by TCRdb to 2018 to 2020). Context from the whole study: Collaborator samples came from the United States, Italy and Spain and covered acute and convalescent phases of COVID-19. The prospective study material was composed of cDNA or gDNA derived from T cells, B-cell-depleted T cells, or PBMCs. Subjects who had been exposed to COVID-19, were actively infected with it, or had recovered from it provided the deeply sampled blood TCRbeta repertoires that made up the dataset. The repertoires were made available in a free public database intended to serve as a resource for research on the immune response to SARS-CoV-2. The samples were drawn from two sources: the first 160 participants of the ongoing ImmuneRACE study, and fewer than 1,500 subjects contributed by 6 global collaborators. Nearly every sample came with metadata listing a de-identified subject ID, COVID-19 status, age in years and sex. HLA class I and class II types, where available, came from metadata supplied by the sample provider rather than from assay-based typing.

This clone was seen more than once but under ten times. Its target antigen remains unknown. Base qualities are missing; no much larger clone stands one base away. What the authors observed across the whole study: Clinical and demographic metadata were provided uncurated, with the amount varying by source and participant.

Reading the germline V gene gives CDR1 SNHLY and CDR2 FYNNEI. The CDR3 sequence holds 16 residues, the cysteine and phenylalanine included. Of all the DNA, just the CDR3 is kept, 48 bases in frame from base 1. Trimming costs V 0 bases and J 0 bases, and their ends lie 8 bases apart. The immunoSEQ Assay, a bias-controlled multiplex PCR, was used to amplify TCRbeta CDR3 regions from genomic DNA. For the original study's pipeline: The number of nucleated cells in each sample was estimated by amplification of reference gene primers within the assay. Sequence reads were collapsed and filtered to measure the absolute abundance of every unique TCRbeta CDR3 rearrangement. For each sample, productive Simpson clonality was calculated by taking the square root of Simpson's diversity index across productive rearrangements. Entries here come from immuneACCESS through TCRdb and include only in-frame sequences with V and J called. Some clones fail to appear in such tables; in the studies checked, an unresolved V gene covers under half of the shortfall, and the cause of the remainder is unknown. D and trimming were read from the DNA, whereas the V and J calls and clone size are those reported in that table. The sample has around 200,000 clones on record, approximately 90% of them singletons. The ten largest make up 1.2% of the sample.

In the prospective study, participants were roughly 18 to 95 years old, resided in fewer than 25 geographic areas of the United States, and were enrolled through a virtual design. Cohort assignment in the prospective study relied on participant-reported clinical history from a screening survey and a study questionnaire. For ImmuneRACE Cohort 3, a participant was defined as recovered based on two consecutive negative NP/OP PCR tests, clearance by a healthcare professional, or resolution of symptoms. In the prospective study, whole blood, serum and a nasopharyngeal or oropharyngeal swab were collected from each participant by mobile phlebotomists. Over a roughly two-month period, participants in the prospective study had the option of providing additional blood draws and questionnaires. Prospective study blood samples were shipped either frozen or at room temperature before DNA extraction.

The V and J genes are TRBV2 and TRBJ1-4; the D gene is not confidently resolved. The sequenced sample consisted of PBMCs or T cells enriched from blood (not recorded which). The TCR sequence derives from a man aged 25 to 45 who had recovered from COVID-19. The DNA sequence is as follows: TGTGCCAGCAGTGAAGCGATGCCAGCAACTAATGAAAAACTGTTTTTT. Translated, it reads CASSEAMPATNEKLFF.